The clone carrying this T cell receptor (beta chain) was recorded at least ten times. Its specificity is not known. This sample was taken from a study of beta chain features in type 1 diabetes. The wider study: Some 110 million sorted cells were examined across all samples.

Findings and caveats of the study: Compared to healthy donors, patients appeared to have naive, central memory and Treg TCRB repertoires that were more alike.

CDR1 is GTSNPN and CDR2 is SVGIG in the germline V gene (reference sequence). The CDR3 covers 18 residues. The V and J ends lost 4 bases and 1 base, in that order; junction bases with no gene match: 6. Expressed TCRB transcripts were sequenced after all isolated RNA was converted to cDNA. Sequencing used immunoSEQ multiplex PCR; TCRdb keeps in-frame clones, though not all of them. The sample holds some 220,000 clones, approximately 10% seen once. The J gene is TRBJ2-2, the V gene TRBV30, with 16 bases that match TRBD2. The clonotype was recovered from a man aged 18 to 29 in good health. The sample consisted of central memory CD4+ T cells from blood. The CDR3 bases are TGTGCCTGGATCGGCGGGACTAGCGGGAGGGGGAACACCGGGGAGCTGTTTTTT. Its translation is CAWIGGTSGRGNTGELFF.